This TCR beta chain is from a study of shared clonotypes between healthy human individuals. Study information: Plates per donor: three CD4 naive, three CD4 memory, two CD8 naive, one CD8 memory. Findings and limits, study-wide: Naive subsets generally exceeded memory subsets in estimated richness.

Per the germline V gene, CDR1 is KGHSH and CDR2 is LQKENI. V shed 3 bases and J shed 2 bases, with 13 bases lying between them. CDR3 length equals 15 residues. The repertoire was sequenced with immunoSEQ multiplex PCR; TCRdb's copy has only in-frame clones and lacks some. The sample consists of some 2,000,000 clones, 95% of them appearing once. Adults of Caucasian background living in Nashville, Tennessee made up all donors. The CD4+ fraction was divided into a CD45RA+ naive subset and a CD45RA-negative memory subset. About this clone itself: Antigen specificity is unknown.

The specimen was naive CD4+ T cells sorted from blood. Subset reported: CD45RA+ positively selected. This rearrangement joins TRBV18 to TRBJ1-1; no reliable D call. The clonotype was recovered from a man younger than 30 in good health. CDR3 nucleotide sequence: TGTGCCAGCTCACCTTGGACCTCTTTTAACACTGAAGCTTTCTTT. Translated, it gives CASSPWTSFNTEAFF. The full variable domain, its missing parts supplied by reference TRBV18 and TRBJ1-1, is NAGVMQNPRHLVRRRGQEARLRCSPMKGHSHVYWYRQLPEEGLKFMVYLQKENIIDESGMPKERFSAEFPKEGPSILRIQQVVRGDSAAYFCASSPWTSFNTEAFFGQGTRLTVV.